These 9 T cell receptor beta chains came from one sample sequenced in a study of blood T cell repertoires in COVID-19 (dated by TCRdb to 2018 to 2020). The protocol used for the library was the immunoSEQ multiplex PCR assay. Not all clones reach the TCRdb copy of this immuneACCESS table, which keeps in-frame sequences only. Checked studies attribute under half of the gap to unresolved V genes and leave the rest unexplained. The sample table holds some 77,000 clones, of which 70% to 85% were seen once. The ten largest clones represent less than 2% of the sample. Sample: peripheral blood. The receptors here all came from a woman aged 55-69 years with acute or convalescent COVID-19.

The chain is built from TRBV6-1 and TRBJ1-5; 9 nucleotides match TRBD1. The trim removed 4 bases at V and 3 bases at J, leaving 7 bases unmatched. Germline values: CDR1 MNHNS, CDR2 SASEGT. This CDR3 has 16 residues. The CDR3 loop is CASSVSTGGSNQPQHF. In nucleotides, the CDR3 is TGTGCCAGCAGTGTATCGACAGGGGGTTCCAATCAGCCCCAGCATTTT.

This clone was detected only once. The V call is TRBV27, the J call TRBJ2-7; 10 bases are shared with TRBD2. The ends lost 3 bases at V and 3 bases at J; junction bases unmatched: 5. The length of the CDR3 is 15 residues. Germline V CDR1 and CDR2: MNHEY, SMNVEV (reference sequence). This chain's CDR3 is CASSLTGLAVYEQYF. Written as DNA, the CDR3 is TGTGCCAGCAGTTTGACAGGACTAGCGGTCTACGAGCAGTACTTC.

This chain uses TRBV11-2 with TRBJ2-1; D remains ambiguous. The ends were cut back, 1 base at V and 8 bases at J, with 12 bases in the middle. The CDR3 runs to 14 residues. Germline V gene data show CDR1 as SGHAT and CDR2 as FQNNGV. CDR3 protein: CASSLAVLADEQFF. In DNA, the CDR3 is TGTGCCAGCAGCTTAGCGGTGTTAGCCGATGAGCAGTTCTTC.

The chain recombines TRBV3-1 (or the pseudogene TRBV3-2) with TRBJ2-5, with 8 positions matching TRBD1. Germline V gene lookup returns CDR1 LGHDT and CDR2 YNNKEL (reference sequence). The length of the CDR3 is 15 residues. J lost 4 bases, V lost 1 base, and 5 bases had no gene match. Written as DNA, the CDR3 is TGTGCCAGCAGCCAAGCAGACAGGGGCCGAGAGACCCAGTACTTC. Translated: CASSQADRGRETQYF.

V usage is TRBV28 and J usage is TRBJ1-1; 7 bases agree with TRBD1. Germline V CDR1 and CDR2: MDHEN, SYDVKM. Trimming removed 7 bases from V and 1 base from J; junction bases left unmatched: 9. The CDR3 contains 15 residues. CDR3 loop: CASITGAISNTEAFF. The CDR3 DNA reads TGTGCCAGCATCACAGGGGCAATATCGAACACTGAAGCTTTCTTT.

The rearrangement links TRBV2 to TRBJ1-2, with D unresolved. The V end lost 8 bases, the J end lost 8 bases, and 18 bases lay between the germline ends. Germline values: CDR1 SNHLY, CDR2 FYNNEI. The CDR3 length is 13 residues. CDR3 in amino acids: CASVVLASRGYTF. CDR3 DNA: TGTGCCAGCGTGGTTTTAGCCTCTAGAGGCTACACCTTC.

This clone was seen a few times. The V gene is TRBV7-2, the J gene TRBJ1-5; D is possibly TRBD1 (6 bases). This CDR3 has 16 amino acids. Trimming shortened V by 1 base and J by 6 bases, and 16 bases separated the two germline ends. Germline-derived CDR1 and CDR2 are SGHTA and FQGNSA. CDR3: CASSLVTGRVRQPQHF. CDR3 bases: TGTGCCAGCAGCTTAGTAACAGGGCGGGTGCGTCAGCCCCAGCATTTT.

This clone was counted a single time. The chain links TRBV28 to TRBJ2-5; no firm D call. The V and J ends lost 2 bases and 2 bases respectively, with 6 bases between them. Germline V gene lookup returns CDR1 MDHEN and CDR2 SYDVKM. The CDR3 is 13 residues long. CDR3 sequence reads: CASSLTIQETQYF. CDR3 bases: TGTGCCAGCAGTTTAACTATTCAAGAGACCCAGTACTTC.

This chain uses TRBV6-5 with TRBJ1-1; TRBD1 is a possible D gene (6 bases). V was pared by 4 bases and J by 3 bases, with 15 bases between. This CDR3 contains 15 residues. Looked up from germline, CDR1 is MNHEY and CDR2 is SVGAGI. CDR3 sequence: CASSLQGNSDTEAFF. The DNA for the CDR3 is TGTGCCAGCAGTTTACAGGGAAACTCCGACACTGAAGCTTTCTTT.